This TCR beta chain was obtained from a study of long-term antiretroviral therapy in people with HIV (dated by TCRdb to the early 2020s). Study-wide context: The earliest samples were collected approximately a decade before the 2015 WHO recommendation for immediate ART, a period when ART was typically delayed until CD4 counts fell. From over 25 adults with confirmed HIV infection, the cohort provided approximately 190 cryopreserved PBMC samples, gathered serially across a mean of about six years (range 1-12). Test extractions of a monoclonal T-cell line alongside under 35 polyclonal samples showed no cross-contamination during QIAcube processing. Of the roughly 30 participants with HIV, about twelve were female. A retrospective serial study tested whether changes in peripheral blood TRB repertoire composition and diversity were associated with ART initiation and durable HIV suppression.

Unmatched junction bases come to 2, with V trimmed by 6 bases and J by 6 bases. The CDR3, cysteine through phenylalanine, is 11 amino acids long. CDR3 DNA only is kept here, 33 bases in frame from base 1. The germline V gene (reference sequence) supplies CDR1 DFQATT and CDR2 SNEGSKA. On the study overall, not on this receptor specifically: Because pre-ART samples had limited cell numbers, unsorted PBMC were profiled rather than sorted CD4+ and CD8+ T cells. Expanded TRB clones identified before ART initiation dominated the repertoire at all time points, although this dominance fluctuated and declined in many PLHIV after ART. Since PBMC availability was limited, sequencing covered only the TCR beta chain, with no alpha chain pairing. Starting ART was linked to a significant rise in TRB diversity, yet even with long-term ART the diversity remained significantly lower than in transplant donor controls. The samples were dated from about 2004 to 2018, and the ART regimens that were used may be less effective than current ART regimens. Inferences about post-ART repertoire changes were limited because no data were available on ART adherence, viral resistance or therapy changes. Compared with controls, HIV repertoires had narrower CDR3 length ranges, and the network structure pointed to an antigen-experienced repertoire that shifted only slightly toward naive after ART.

To be included, a participant needed at least one PBMC sample from before ART initiation plus at least two post-ART samples. All participants with HIV were treated in the United States of America. Cryopreserved samples of about 0.9-11 million PBMC were thawed and washed before DNA extraction. At the time of the earliest PBMC sample, participants with HIV were aged between 23 and 54 years. PBMC samples from each participant spanned 1-4 timepoints before ART initiation and 2-8 timepoints after ART initiation, with a median of 7 samples. For every participant, serial HIV viral load, CD4+ T-cell count, ART history and demographic data were obtained. Genomic DNA was extracted from unsorted PBMC with a Qiagen kit on a QIAcube, with processing performed in batches of 12 samples. The immunoSEQ hsTCRB v3.0 assay was used at survey level resolution for TRB variable region sequencing. The target sequencing depth for TRB was about 40,000-55,000 T-cell genomes per sample. TRB libraries were pooled and sequenced on an Illumina MiSeq using a v3 150-cycle kit. Turning to the authors' computational methods: Analysis of repertoires was carried out in R inside a reproducible Nextflow workflow spanning QC, data transformation and analysis. LymphoSeq2, an R package for AIRR-Seq data exploration, was used to implement custom analyses. After excluding a few samples that yielded fewer than 5000 total TRB sequences, some 190 HIV repertoires remained for analysis. Among the 170 to 200 retained HIV repertoires, some 60 were collected before ART initiation and 120 to 140 were collected after ART initiation. Repertoires were downsampled to 5000 TRB nucleotide sequences, and summary statistics were averaged over 100 downsampling iterations. The analysis kept only TRB sequences whose CDR3 regions were at least seven amino acids long. Two measures captured diversity: a Shannon entropy-derived clonality score and the Gini coefficient. In the repertoire networks, any two of the top 5000 CDR3 amino acid sequences were connected whenever the two sequences differed by an edit distance of one. For TRB CDR3 amino acid sequences, antigen specificity groups and MHC restriction were predicted with GLIPH2. To flag known CMV, EBV, HIV or tissue antigen associations, CDR3 amino acid sequences were matched against VDJdb and McPAS-TCR. Pre-ART, post-ART and control groups were compared with Wilcoxon signed-rank tests and Holm-Bonferroni correction. TCRdb took this table from immuneACCESS and kept in-frame rearrangements with V and J called. Such tables lack part of the clones; where checked against another copy, unresolved V genes explain under half of the gap, and the rest is unexplained. For V, J and clone size, that table is used; D and trimming come from the DNA. Here the sample has around 21,000 clones; 85% to 90% occur a single time. The ten largest clones take up 3.5% of the sample.

Worth noting for this clone: It has no known antigen specificity. The record has no base qualities; no much larger clone is one base away.

The chain is encoded by TRBV20-1 joined to TRBJ1-1, with 9 bases in between that match TRBD1. Source: unsorted PBMCs, taken 2.3 years after starting antiretroviral therapy. The TCR comes from a man aged 55-75 years with HIV. The bases read TGCAGTGCGGGACAGGGTGCTGAAGCTTTCTTT. It codes for CSAGQGAEAFF.